This T cell receptor beta chain was documented in a study of OX40 agonist ivuxolimab in advanced cancers. Study at large: Those treated in dose escalation had hepatocellular carcinoma, melanoma, renal cell cancer or head and neck cancer. People who had prior anti-PD-1, anti-PD-L1 or anti-CTLA-4 therapy could take part, and roughly 40% had some. Three patients showed partial responses: one hepatocellular carcinoma and two cutaneous melanoma cases.

CDR1 is SGHTA and CDR2 is FQGNSA in the germline V gene. Trimming stripped 2 bases from V and 7 bases from J, with 12 bases between. This CDR3 is 14 amino acids long. The table came from immunoSEQ multiplex PCR; TCRdb's copy has only in-frame clones and leaves some out. This sample has 66,000 or so clones, with about 90% found just once. Researchers took blood at baseline, on cycle 4 day 1, and on cycle 7 day 1. This TCR derives from an adult with an advanced solid tumor such as melanoma, head and neck, liver or kidney cancer. The chain recombines TRBV7-2 with TRBJ1-5; D possibly corresponds to TRBD1 (5 bases). The sequences come from CD4+ or CD8+ T cells sorted from blood, collected in a trial of the OX40 agonist ivuxolimab. The CDR3 protein is CASSLPERGQPQHF. The CDR3 nucleotides read TGTGCCAGCAGCTTACCCGAGCGGGGGCAGCCCCAGCATTTT.